The rows below give T cell receptor beta chains drawn from one sample of a study of blood T cell repertoires in COVID-19. Produced via immunoSEQ multiplex PCR; TCRdb's table is partial and in-frame only. In the table there are fewer than 250,000 clones, about 87% of which are singletons. The source material was peripheral blood. The source is a man in his fifties or sixties with acute or convalescent COVID-19. CDR3s include the opening cysteine and the closing phenylalanine or tryptophan. The D gene is left open where the match is weak. Not all rows give a size; the values are once, few, many and, for expanded clones, a class.

>TRBV5-1|TRBD1|-|TRBJ2-2
TGCGCCAGCAGCGCCGGGACAGAGAACGGGGAGCTGTTTTTT
CASSAGTENGELFF
>TRBV6-2/TRBV6-3|TRBD1|-|TRBJ1-4
TGTGCCAGCAGTTACGACGGACAGGCCGAAAAACTGTTTTTT
CASSYDGQAEKLFF
>TRBV6-1|-|-|TRBJ1-2
TGTGCCAGCAGTGAAGTGACGACGGGGTTCTATGGCTACACCTTC
CASSEVTTGFYGYTF
>TRBV27|TRBD1|-|TRBJ2-7
TGTGCCAGCAGTCCCCTGACAGGGGGAAACGAGCAGTACTTC
CASSPLTGGNEQYF
>TRBV7-3|-|-|TRBJ2-3
TGTGCCAGCAGCGAGAGGAGGGCCCCCCGTGGAGATACGCAGTATTTT
CASSERRAPRGDTQYF
>TRBV5-6|-|-|TRBJ1-5
TGTGCCAGCAGCTTGCGGGGGGGTATAAGCAATCAGCCCCAGCATTTT
CASSLRGGISNQPQHF
>TRBV4-3|TRBD1|once|TRBJ2-7
TGCGCCAGCAGCTCAAGAGGCAGGGGGCCATACGAGCAGTACTTC
CASSSRGRGPYEQYF
>TRBV6-1|-|-|TRBJ1-2
TGTGCCAGCAGTGAAGTGGGGGCAGGGAACTATGGCTACACCTTC
CASSEVGAGNYGYTF
>TRBV7-6|-|-|TRBJ2-7
TGTGCCAGCAGCTCAGGGGCTCCGTCCTACGAGCAGTACTTC
CASSSGAPSYEQYF
>TRBV5-5|-|-|TRBJ1-1
TGTGCCAGCAGCCCCGGCGGCAGGGAGAACACTGAAGCTTTCTTT
CASSPGGRENTEAFF
>TRBV6-5|-|-|TRBJ1-1
TGTGCCAGCAGCCGCGAAGGGGGATGGAACACTGAAGCTTTCTTT
CASSREGGWNTEAFF
>TRBV5-1|-|-|TRBJ2-3
TGCGCCAGCAGCTCAAGGTGGGGGGGCGCGGGGGATACGCAGTATTTT
CASSSRWGGAGDTQYF
>TRBV2|TRBD1|-|TRBJ2-7
TGTGCCAGCACCAGACAGGGTAGCTCCTACGAGCAGTACTTC
CASTRQGSSYEQYF
>TRBV11-1|TRBD2|-|TRBJ2-3
TGTGCCAGCAAGAAGGCGGGGGTCACAGATACGCAGTATTTT
CASKKAGVTDTQYF
>TRBV10-2|TRBD1|-|TRBJ2-2
TGCGCCAGCAGTTCACCCGGGACAGGGGGCAGGTACACCGGGGAGCTGTTTTTT
CASSSPGTGGRYTGELFF
>TRBV6-6|TRBD1|-|TRBJ1-1
TGTGCCAGCAGCCACGAGACAGGGGTTTTCAACACTGAAGCTTTCTTT
CASSHETGVFNTEAFF
>TRBV18|TRBD2|-|TRBJ2-3
TGTGCCAGCTCACCAGAGTCTAGCGGGGTGAGCACAGATACGCAGTATTTT
CASSPESSGVSTDTQYF
>TRBV7-2|-|-|TRBJ1-3
TGTGCCAGCAGCTCACAGGGAGCTTCTGGAAACACCATATATTTT
CASSSQGASGNTIYF
>TRBV13|-|-|TRBJ2-5
TGTGCCAGCAGCTCTGGGGCTCGTGGGGAGACCCAGTACTTC
CASSSGARGETQYF
>TRBV27|-|-|TRBJ1-1
TGTGCCAGCAGTCTCGGACAGCCGAACACTGAAGCTTTCTTT
CASSLGQPNTEAFF
>TRBV9|TRBD2|-|TRBJ2-1
TGTGCCAGCAGCGACCGGACTAGCAATGAGCAGTTCTTC
CASSDRTSNEQFF
>TRBV5-5|-|-|TRBJ1-1
TGTGCCAGCAGCCCCGCGACGGGAAGAGCGAACACTGAAGCTTTCTTT
CASSPATGRANTEAFF
>TRBV10-3|TRBD1|-|TRBJ2-7
TGTGCCATCAGTGAGGGACAGGGACCTACAAGGGAGCAGTACTTC
CAISEGQGPTREQYF
>TRBV5-1|-|-|TRBJ1-4
TGCGCCAGCAGCCCTACAGGAGTTGCAACTAATGAAAAACTGTTTTTT
CASSPTGVATNEKLFF
>TRBV7-6|-|once|TRBJ2-2
TGTGCCAGCACCCCCATTGGGGGCGCGAACACCGGGGAGCTGTTTTTT
CASTPIGGANTGELFF
>TRBV6-1|TRBD1|-|TRBJ1-1
TGTGCCAGCAGTGAAGCGGGACAGGGGAACACTGAAGCTTTCTTT
CASSEAGQGNTEAFF